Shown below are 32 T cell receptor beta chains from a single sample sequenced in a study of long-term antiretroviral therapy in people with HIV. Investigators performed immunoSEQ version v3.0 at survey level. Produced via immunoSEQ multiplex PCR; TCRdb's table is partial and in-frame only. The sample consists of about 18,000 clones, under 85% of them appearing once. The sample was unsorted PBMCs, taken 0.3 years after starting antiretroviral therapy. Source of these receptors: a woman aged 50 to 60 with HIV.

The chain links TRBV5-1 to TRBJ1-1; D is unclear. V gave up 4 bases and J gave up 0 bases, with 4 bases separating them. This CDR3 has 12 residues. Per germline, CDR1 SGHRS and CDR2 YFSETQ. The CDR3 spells CASSTLNTEAFF. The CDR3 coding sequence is TGCGCCAGCAGCACACTGAACACTGAAGCTTTCTTT. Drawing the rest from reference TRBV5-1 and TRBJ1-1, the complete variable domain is KAGVTQTPRYLIKTRGQQVTLSCSPISGHRSVSWYQQTPGQGLQFLFEYFSETQRNKGNFPGRFSGRQFSNSRSEMNVSTLELGDSALYLCASSTLNTEAFFGQGTRLTVV.

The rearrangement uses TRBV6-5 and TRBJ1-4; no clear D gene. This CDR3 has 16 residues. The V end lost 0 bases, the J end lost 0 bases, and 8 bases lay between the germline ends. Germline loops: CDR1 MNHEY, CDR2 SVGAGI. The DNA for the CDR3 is TGTGCCAGCAGTTACTCTTCCAGAGCAACTAATGAAAAACTGTTTTTT. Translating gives CASSYSSRATNEKLFF.

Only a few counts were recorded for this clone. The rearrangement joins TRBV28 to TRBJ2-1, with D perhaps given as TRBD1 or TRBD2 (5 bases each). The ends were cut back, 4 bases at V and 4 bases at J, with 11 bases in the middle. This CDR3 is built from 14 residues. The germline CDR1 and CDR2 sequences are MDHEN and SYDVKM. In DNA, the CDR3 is TGTGCCAGCAGTTCCCCGGGACGGTACAATGAGCAGTTCTTC. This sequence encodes CASSSPGRYNEQFF.

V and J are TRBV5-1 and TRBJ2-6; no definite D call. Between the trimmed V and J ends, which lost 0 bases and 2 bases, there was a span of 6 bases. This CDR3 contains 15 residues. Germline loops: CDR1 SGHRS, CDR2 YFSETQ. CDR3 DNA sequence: TGCGCCAGCAGCTTGGGCAGCACTGGGGCCAACGTCCTGACTTTC. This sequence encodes CASSLGSTGANVLTF.

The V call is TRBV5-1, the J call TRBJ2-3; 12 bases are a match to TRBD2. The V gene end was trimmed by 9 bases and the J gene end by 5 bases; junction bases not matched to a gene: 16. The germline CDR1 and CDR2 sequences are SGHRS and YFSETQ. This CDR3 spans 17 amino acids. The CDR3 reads CATSVFLAGGPKDTQYF. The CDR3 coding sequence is TGCGCCACCTCTGTATTCCTAGCGGGGGGGCCTAAAGATACGCAGTATTTT.

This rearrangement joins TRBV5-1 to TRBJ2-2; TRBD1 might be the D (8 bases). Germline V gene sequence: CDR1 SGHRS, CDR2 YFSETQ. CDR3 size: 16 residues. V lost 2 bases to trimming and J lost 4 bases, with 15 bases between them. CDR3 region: CASSFPTGEGTGELFF. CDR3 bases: TGCGCCAGCAGCTTTCCGACAGGGGAGGGCACCGGGGAGCTGTTTTTT.

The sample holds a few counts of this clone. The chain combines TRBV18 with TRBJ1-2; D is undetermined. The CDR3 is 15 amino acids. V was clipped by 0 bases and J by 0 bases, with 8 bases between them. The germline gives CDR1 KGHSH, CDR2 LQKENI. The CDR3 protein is CASSPPAGTNYGYTF. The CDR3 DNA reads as TGTGCCAGCTCACCACCAGCGGGGACTAACTATGGCTACACCTTC.

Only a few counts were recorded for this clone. CDR3: CASSLDDRRPPRYNEQFF. CDR3 DNA sequence: TGTGCCAGCAGCTTAGATGACAGGAGGCCCCCTCGATACAATGAGCAGTTCTTC. V and J are TRBV7-7 and TRBJ2-1, with D possibly matching TRBD1 (6 bases). CDR3 length: 18 residues. The germline V gene has CDR1 SSHAT and CDR2 FNYEAQ (reference sequence). Trimming shortened V by 1 base and J by 4 bases, and 20 bases separated the two germline ends.

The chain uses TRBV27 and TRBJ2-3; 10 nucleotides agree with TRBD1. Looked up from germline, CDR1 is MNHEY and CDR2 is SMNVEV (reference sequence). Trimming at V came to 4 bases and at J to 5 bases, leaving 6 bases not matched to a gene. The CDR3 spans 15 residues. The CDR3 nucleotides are TGTGCCAGCAGTTGGAGGACAGGGGGGAAAGATACGCAGTATTTT. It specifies CASSWRTGGKDTQYF.

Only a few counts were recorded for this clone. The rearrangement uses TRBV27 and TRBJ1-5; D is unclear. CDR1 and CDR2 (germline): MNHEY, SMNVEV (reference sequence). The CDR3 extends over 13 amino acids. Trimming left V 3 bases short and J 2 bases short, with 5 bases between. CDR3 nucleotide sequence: TGTGCCAGCAGTTTCCAAGGCAATCAGCCCCAGCATTTT. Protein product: CASSFQGNQPQHF.

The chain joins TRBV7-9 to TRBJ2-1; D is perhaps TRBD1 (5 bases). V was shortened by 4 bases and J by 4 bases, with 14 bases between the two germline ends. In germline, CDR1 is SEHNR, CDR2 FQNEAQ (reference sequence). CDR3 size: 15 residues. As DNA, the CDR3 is TGTGCCAGCAGCTCCAGGGTCGACCCTTACAATGAGCAGTTCTTC. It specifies CASSSRVDPYNEQFF.

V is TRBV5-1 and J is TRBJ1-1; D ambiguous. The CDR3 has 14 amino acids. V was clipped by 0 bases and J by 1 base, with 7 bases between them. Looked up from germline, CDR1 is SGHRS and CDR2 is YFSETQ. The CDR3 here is CASSLGQPNTEAFF. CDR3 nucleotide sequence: TGCGCCAGCAGCTTGGGGCAGCCGAACACTGAAGCTTTCTTT.

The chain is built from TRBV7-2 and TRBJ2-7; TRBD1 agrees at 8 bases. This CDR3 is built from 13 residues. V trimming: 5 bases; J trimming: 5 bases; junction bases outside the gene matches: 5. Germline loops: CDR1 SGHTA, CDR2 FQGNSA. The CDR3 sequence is CASSNRQGNEQYV. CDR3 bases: TGTGCCAGCAGCAACAGACAGGGGAACGAGCAGTACGTC.

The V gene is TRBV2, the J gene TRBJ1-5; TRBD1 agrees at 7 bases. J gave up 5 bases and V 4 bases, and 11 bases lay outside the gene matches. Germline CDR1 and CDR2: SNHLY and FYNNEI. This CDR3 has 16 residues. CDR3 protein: CASSGLRTGWHQPQHF. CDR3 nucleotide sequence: TGTGCCAGCAGTGGACTACGGACAGGCTGGCATCAGCCCCAGCATTTT.

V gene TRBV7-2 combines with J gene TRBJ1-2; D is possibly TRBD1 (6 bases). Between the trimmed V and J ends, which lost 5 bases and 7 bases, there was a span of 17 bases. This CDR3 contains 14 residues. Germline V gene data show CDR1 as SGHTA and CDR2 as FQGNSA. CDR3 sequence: CASSLLQGPGGYTF. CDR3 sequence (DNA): TGTGCCAGCAGCCTACTACAGGGCCCGGGTGGCTACACCTTC.

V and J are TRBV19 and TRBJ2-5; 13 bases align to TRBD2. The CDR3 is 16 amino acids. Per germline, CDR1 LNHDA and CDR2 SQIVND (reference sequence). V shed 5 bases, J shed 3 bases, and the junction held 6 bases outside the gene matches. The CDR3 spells CASSPYGTSGEETQYF. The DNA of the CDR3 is TGTGCCAGTAGTCCATACGGGACTAGCGGGGAAGAGACCCAGTACTTC.

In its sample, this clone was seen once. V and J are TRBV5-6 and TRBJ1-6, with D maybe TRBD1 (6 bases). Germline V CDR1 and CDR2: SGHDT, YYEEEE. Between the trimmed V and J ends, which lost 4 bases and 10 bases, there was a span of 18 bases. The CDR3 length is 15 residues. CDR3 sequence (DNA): TGTGCCAGCAGCCCGGACGGACAGTCAGGGTCACCCCTCCACTTT. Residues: CASSPDGQSGSPLHF.

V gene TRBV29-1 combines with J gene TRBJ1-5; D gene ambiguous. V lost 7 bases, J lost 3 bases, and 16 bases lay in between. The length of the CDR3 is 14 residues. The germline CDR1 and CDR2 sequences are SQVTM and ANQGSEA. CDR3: CSAAPRRLNQPQHF. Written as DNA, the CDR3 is TGCAGCGCCGCCCCCAGGAGACTCAATCAGCCCCAGCATTTT.

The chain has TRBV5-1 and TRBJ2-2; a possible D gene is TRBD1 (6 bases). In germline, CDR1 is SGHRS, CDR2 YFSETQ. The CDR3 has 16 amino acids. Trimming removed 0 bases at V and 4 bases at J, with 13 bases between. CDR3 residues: CASSLGNRERTGELFF. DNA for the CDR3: TGCGCCAGCAGCTTGGGGAACAGGGAGCGCACCGGGGAGCTGTTTTTT.

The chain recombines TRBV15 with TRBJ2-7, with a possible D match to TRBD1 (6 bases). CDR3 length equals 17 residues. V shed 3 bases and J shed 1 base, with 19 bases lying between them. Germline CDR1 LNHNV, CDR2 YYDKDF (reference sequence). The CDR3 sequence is CATSRVDRSSGSYEQYV. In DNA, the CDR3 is TGTGCCACCAGCAGGGTCGACAGGAGCTCAGGATCCTACGAGCAGTACGTC.

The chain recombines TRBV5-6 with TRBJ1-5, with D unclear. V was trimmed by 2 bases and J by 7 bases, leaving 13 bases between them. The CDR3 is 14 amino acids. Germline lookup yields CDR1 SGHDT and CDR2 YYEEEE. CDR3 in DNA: TGTGCCAGCAGCTTCAACCGTAGGGTCCAGCCCCAGCATTTT. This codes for CASSFNRRVQPQHF.

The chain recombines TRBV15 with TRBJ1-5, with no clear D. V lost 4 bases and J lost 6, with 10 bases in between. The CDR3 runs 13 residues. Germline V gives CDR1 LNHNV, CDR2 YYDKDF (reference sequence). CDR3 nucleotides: TGTGCCACCAGCATCACCGAGGGTCAGCCCCAGCATTTT. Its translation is CATSITEGQPQHF. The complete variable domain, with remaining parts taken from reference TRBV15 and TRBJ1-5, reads DAMVIQNPRYQVTQFGKPVTLSCSQTLNHNVMYWYQQKSSQAPKLLFHYYDKDFNNEADTPDNFQSRRPNTSFCFLDIRSPGLGDTAMYLCATSITEGQPQHFGDGTRLSIL.

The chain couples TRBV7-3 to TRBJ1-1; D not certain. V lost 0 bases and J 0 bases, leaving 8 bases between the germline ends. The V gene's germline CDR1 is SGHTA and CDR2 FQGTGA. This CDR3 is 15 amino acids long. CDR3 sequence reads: CASSLTAILNTEAFF. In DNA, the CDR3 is TGTGCCAGCAGCTTAACGGCGATATTGAACACTGAAGCTTTCTTT. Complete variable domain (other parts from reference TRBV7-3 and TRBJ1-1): GAGVSQTPSNKVTEKGKYVELRCDPISGHTALYWYRQSLGQGPEFLIYFQGTGAADDSGLPNDRFFAVRPEGSVSTLKIQRTERGDSAVYLCASSLTAILNTEAFFGQGTRLTVV.

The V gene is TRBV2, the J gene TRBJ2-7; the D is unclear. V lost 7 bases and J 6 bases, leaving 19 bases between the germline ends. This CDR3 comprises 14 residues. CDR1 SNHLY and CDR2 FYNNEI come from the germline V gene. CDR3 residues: CASNQLIGSLEQYV. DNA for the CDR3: TGTGCCAGCAACCAGTTGATCGGCTCTCTCGAGCAGTACGTC.

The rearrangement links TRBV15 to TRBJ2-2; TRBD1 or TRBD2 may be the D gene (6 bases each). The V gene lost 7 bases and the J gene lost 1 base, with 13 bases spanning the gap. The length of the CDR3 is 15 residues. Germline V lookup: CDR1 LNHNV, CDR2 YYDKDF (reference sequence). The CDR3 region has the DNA TGTGCCACCAACTCAGGAGGGGGGAACACCGGGGAGCTGTTTTTT. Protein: CATNSGGGNTGELFF.

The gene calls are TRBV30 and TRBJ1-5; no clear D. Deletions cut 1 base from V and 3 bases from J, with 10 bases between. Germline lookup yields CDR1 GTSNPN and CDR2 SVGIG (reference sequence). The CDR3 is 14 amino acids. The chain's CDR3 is CAWSGGVSNQPQHF. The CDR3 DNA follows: TGTGCCTGGAGTGGGGGAGTTTCCAATCAGCCCCAGCATTTT.

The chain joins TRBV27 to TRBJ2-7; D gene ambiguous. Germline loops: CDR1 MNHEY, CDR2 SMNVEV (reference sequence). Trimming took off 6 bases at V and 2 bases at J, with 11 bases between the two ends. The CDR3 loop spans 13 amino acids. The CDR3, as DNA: TGTGCCAGCAGAGGTGGGTCAGCCTACGAGCAGTACTTC. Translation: CASRGGSAYEQYF.

CDR3 in amino acids: CSVGEGYEQYF. CDR3 nucleotides: TGCAGCGTTGGGGAGGGTTACGAGCAGTACTTC. The chain couples TRBV29-1 to TRBJ2-7; TRBD2 aligns across 7 bases. J lost 4 bases, V lost 4 bases, and 1 base had no gene match. This CDR3 contains 11 residues. In germline, CDR1 is SQVTM, CDR2 ANQGSEA.

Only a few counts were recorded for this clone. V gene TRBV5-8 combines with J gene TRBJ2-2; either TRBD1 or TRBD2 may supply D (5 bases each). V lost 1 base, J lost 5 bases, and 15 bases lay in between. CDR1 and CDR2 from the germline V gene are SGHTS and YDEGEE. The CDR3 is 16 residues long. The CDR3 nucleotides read TGTGCCAGCAGCTTGTCCCTTGGGACCCTGACCGGGGAGCTGTTTTTT. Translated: CASSLSLGTLTGELFF.

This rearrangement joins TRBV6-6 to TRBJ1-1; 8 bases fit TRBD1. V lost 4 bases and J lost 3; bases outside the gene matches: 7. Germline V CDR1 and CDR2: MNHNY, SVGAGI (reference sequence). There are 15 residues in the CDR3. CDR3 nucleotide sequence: TGTGCCAGCAGTTTCCCCACGACAGGGGACACTGAAGCTTTCTTT. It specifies CASSFPTTGDTEAFF.

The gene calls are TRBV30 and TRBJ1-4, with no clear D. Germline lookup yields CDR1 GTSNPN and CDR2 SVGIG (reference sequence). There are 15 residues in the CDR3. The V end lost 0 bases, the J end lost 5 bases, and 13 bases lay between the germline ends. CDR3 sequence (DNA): TGTGCCTGGAGTGTAGGGCAGAGCTTAAATGAAAAACTGTTTTTT. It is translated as CAWSVGQSLNEKLFF.

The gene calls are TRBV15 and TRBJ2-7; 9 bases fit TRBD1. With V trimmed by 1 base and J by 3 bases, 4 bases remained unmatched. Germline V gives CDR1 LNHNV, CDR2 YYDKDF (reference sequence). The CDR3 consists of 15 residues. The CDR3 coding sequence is TGTGCCACCAGCAGAGCCGGGACAGGGTACTACGAGCAGTACGTC. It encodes CATSRAGTGYYEQYV.